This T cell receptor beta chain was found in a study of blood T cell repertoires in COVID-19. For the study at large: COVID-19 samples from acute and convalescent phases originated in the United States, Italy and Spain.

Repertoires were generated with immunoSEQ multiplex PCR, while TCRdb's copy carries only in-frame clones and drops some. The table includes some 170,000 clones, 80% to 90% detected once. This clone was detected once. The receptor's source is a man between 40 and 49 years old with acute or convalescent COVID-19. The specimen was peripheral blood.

The CDR3 region has the DNA TGTGCCAGCAGCGTTAGGGGGGGCCCCCCAGATACGCAGTATTTT. Translated, it gives CASSVRGGPPDTQYF. The chain couples TRBV9 to TRBJ2-3; D perhaps matches TRBD2 (7 bases). The CDR3 covers 15 residues. In germline, CDR1 is SGDLS, CDR2 YYNGEE. V lost 2 bases, J lost 4 bases, and 14 bases lay in between.